The clone carrying this T cell receptor beta chain was seen many times. Authors' methods: Cell counts per sample came from amplifying reference gene primers. Using immunoSEQ multiplex PCR, the repertoire was profiled, and TCRdb retains in-frame clones only, with some absent. V, J and clone size are taken as reported in that table, and D and trimming were inferred from the DNA itself. The sample includes 100,000 to 150,000 clones, 70% to 75% of them seen just once. These data are taken from a study of blood T cell repertoires in COVID-19. The wider study: The samples span acute and convalescent COVID-19 from the United States, Italy and Spain. Sample material is recorded as cDNA or gDNA derived from T cells, B-cell-depleted T cells, or PBMCs.

Germline V gene sequence: CDR1 GTSNPN, CDR2 SVGIG (reference sequence). V was pared by 2 bases and J by 6 bases, with 4 bases of the junction left unmatched. The CDR3 is 13 residues long. The V gene is TRBV30, the J gene TRBJ1-1; 9 positions agree with TRBD1. This receptor was identified in a man aged 55 to 70 with acute or convalescent COVID-19. Sequences were obtained from peripheral blood. The CDR3 spells CAWSRDRASEAFF. CDR3 nucleotide sequence: TGTGCCTGGAGTAGGGACAGGGCTTCTGAAGCTTTCTTT.